A single sample is the source of the 27 T cell receptor beta chains below, sequenced in a study of blood T cell repertoires in COVID-19. TCRdb's copy holds only in-frame clones and misses some; the assay was immunoSEQ multiplex PCR. Here the sample spans around 60,000 clones, around 81% being singletons. Sequencing was performed on peripheral blood. The receptors here all came from a man aged 55 to 69 with acute or convalescent COVID-19.

J is TRBJ1-1 and V is TRBV18; TRBD1 agrees at 9 bases. The CDR3 is made up of 14 amino acids. V shed 3 bases, J shed 11 bases, and the junction held 10 bases outside the gene matches. The germline gives CDR1 KGHSH, CDR2 LQKENI. The chain's CDR3 is CASSPGQGRLSAFF. CDR3 bases: TGTGCCAGCTCACCGGGACAGGGCCGCCTGAGTGCTTTCTTT.

V gene TRBV6-6 combines with J gene TRBJ2-3; perhaps TRBD2 as D (6 bases). Between the trimmed V and J ends, which lost 5 bases and 3 bases, there was a span of 12 bases. There are 14 residues in the CDR3. Germline CDR1 MNHNY, CDR2 SVGAGI (reference sequence). DNA of the CDR3: TGTGCCAGCAGTGGCCCGGGGGAGACAGATACGCAGTATTTT. Amino acids: CASSGPGETDTQYF.

The V and J genes are TRBV7-8 and TRBJ1-2, with D tentatively TRBD1 (5 bases). Germline CDR1 SGHVS, CDR2 FQNEAQ. The CDR3 extends over 12 amino acids. The germline V and J ends were trimmed by 5 bases and 6 bases, with 10 bases remaining between them. The CDR3 bases are TGTGCCAGCAGCGACGACAGAGATGGCTACACCTTC. This translates into CASSDDRDGYTF.

The chain recombines TRBV6-5 with TRBJ1-1; no clear D gene. V lost 7 bases and J 2 bases, leaving 5 bases between the germline ends. The CDR3 runs 11 residues. CDR1 MNHEY and CDR2 SVGAGI come from the germline V gene. CDR3 coding DNA: TGTGCCAGCACCCATAACACTGAAGCTTTCTTT. It yields the protein CASTHNTEAFF.

This rearrangement joins TRBV5-1 to TRBJ2-3; no clear D. The CDR3 is made up of 13 amino acids. The V and J ends lost 3 bases and 4 bases respectively, with 9 bases between them. Germline lookup yields CDR1 SGHRS and CDR2 YFSETQ. Here the CDR3 DNA reads TGCGCCAGCAGCTCCGAGGTCGCAGATACGCAGTATTTT. Its translation is CASSSEVADTQYF.

The chain is built from TRBV5-1 and TRBJ1-3; the D gene is possibly TRBD1 (6 bases). CDR1 is SGHRS and CDR2 is YFSETQ in the germline V gene. V lost 0 bases, J lost 6 bases, and 10 bases lay in between. CDR3 length: 14 amino acids. CDR3 sequence: CASSLAAGANTIYF. CDR3 sequence (DNA): TGCGCCAGCAGCTTGGCGGCAGGGGCAAACACCATATATTTT.

The V and J genes are TRBV9 and TRBJ2-2, with TRBD2 identical over 10 bases. The V gene end was trimmed by 4 bases and the J gene end by 4 bases; junction bases not matched to a gene: 7. The germline gives CDR1 SGDLS, CDR2 YYNGEE. There are 16 residues in the CDR3. Here the CDR3 DNA reads TGTGCCAGCAGCTCCCTAGCGGGGGTCGGCACCGGGGAGCTGTTTTTT. It specifies CASSSLAGVGTGELFF.

This clone was counted ten times or more. V usage is TRBV24-1 and J usage is TRBJ1-2, with 12 bases lining up with TRBD1. V lost 1 base and J lost 0; bases outside the gene matches: 8. Per germline, CDR1 KGHDR and CDR2 SFDVKD. The CDR3 has 19 amino acids. Here the CDR3 DNA reads TGTGCCACCAGTGATTTAGGGGACAGGGGGCGAGAAGCTAACTATGGCTACACCTTC. It encodes CATSDLGDRGREANYGYTF.

The rearrangement uses TRBV30 and TRBJ2-3, with D possibly TRBD1 on 6 matching bases. This CDR3 has 12 residues. Trimming cost V 2 bases and J 3 bases, with 6 bases left between them. Germline V CDR1 and CDR2: GTSNPN, SVGIG (reference sequence). The chain's CDR3 is CAWSQGTDTQYF. DNA for the CDR3: TGTGCCTGGAGTCAGGGGACAGATACGCAGTATTTT.

This chain joins TRBV5-3 and TRBJ2-5, with TRBD2 identical over 8 bases. Being an ORF, TRBV5-3 has a function that is uncertain. This CDR3 spans 17 amino acids. J lost 2 bases, V lost 5 bases, and 14 bases had no gene match. CDR3 residues: CARSKCRRTSGQETQYF. In nucleotides, the CDR3 is TGTGCCAGAAGTAAGTGTCGCCGAACTAGCGGACAAGAGACCCAGTACTTC.

The chain links TRBV4-2 to TRBJ1-5, with a weak D call TRBD1 (5 bases). The CDR3 consists of 16 residues. Germline CDR1 reads LGHNA; CDR2 reads YNFKEQ. Trimming shortened V by 3 bases and J by 2 bases, and 14 bases separated the two germline ends. CDR3 bases: TGTGCCAGCAGCCAGGTTGGGACGGGGGGCAATCAGCCCCAGCATTTT. Residues: CASSQVGTGGNQPQHF.

The genes are TRBV19 and TRBJ2-3, with D unclear. The V end was cut by 4 bases, the J end by 0 bases, with 11 bases between. In germline, CDR1 is LNHDA, CDR2 SQIVND (reference sequence). The CDR3 is 15 amino acids. CDR3 nucleotide sequence: TGTGCCAGTAGTAGGGCAGCTTCTAGCACAGATACGCAGTATTTT. Its protein is CASSRAASSTDTQYF.

This clone showed up just a few times. This sequence joins TRBV5-1 and TRBJ2-3; D unclear. The germline V gene has CDR1 SGHRS and CDR2 YFSETQ. CDR3 size: 14 residues. The germline V and J ends were trimmed by 5 bases and 2 bases, with 12 bases remaining between them. The CDR3 is CASRRDLYTDTQYF. The CDR3 DNA sequence: TGCGCCAGCAGGAGAGACTTATACACAGATACGCAGTATTTT.

The sample holds one count of this clone. V is TRBV2 and J is TRBJ2-3, with 9 bases lining up with TRBD2. The length of the CDR3 is 15 residues. V lost 4 bases, J lost 1 base, and 3 bases stayed unmatched. CDR1 SNHLY and CDR2 FYNNEI come from the germline V gene. The chain's CDR3 is CASSVPSGGTDTQYF. The DNA for the CDR3 is TGTGCCAGCAGTGTGCCTAGCGGGGGCACAGATACGCAGTATTTT.

The V and J genes are TRBV6-5 and TRBJ1-3; tentative D call: TRBD1 (6 bases). This CDR3 region has 14 residues. Trimming took 0 bases from V and 6 from J, leaving 9 bases between them. Germline V lookup: CDR1 MNHEY, CDR2 SVGAGI. The CDR3 nucleotides are TGTGCCAGCAGTTACTCGCCAGGGGAAAACACCATATATTTT. Translation: CASSYSPGENTIYF.

J is TRBJ2-7 and V is TRBV5-4, with a possible D match to TRBD2 (5 bases). CDR1 is SGHNT, CDR2 YYREEE, per germline (reference sequence). The germline V and J ends were trimmed by 2 bases and 7 bases, with 16 bases remaining between them. The CDR3 is 14 amino acids. CDR3 nucleotide sequence: TGTGCCAGCAGCTTAGAGGCTCTATCGGGAGAGCAGTACTTC. Translating it yields CASSLEALSGEQYF.

This rearrangement joins TRBV11-1 to TRBJ1-1; 8 bases line up with TRBD1. The CDR3 spans 13 residues. The germline gives CDR1 SGHAT, CDR2 FQDESV (reference sequence). After removal of 5 bases from V and 4 bases from J, the junction contained 3 bases not matched to a gene. This chain's CDR3 is CASSIQGATEAFF. Here the CDR3 DNA reads TGTGCCAGCAGCATTCAGGGGGCCACTGAAGCTTTCTTT.

The rearrangement uses TRBV7-6 and TRBJ1-3, with a possible D match to TRBD1 (6 bases). CDR3 size: 15 residues. From germline, CDR1 is SGHVS and CDR2 FNYEAQ. The V end lost 5 bases, the J end lost 4 bases, and 15 bases lay between the germline ends. DNA of the CDR3: TGTGCCAGCAGCCTATCAGGGGACGCCGGAAACACCATATATTTT. As protein: CASSLSGDAGNTIYF. The variable domain in full, with the rest retrieved from reference TRBV7-6 and TRBJ1-3, is GAGVSQSPRYKVTKRGQDVALRCDPISGHVSLYWYRQALGQGPEFLTYFNYEAQQDKSGLPNDRFSAERPEGSISTLTIQRTEQRDSAMYRCASSLSGDAGNTIYFGEGSWLTVV.

The genes are TRBV5-1 and TRBJ2-3; tentative D call: TRBD2 (6 bases). V lost 4 bases, J lost 0 bases, and 15 bases lay in between. The germline V gene has CDR1 SGHRS and CDR2 YFSETQ. This CDR3 comprises 16 residues. CDR3 sequence reads: CASSLGTALSTDTQYF. In DNA, the CDR3 is TGCGCCAGCAGCCTCGGGACTGCCCTTAGCACAGATACGCAGTATTTT.

The chain uses TRBV5-1 and TRBJ1-4, with TRBD1 identical over 7 bases. Trimming at V came to 5 bases and at J to 2 bases, leaving 6 bases not matched to a gene. Germline V gives CDR1 SGHRS, CDR2 YFSETQ. This CDR3 region has 15 residues. The CDR3 reads CASRPTQGTNEKLFF. CDR3 bases: TGCGCCAGCAGGCCGACACAGGGGACTAATGAAAAACTGTTTTTT. The variable domain in full, completed from reference TRBV5-1 and TRBJ1-4, reads KAGVTQTPRYLIKTRGQQVTLSCSPISGHRSVSWYQQTPGQGLQFLFEYFSETQRNKGNFPGRFSGRQFSNSRSEMNVSTLELGDSALYLCASRPTQGTNEKLFFGSGTQLSVL.

CDR3 coding DNA: TGTGCCAGCAGCGCCGGGACAGGGGGTACTGAAGCTTTCTTT. Its translation: CASSAGTGGTEAFF. The genes are TRBV5-4 and TRBJ1-1, with 11 bases lining up with TRBD1. Trimming at V came to 4 bases and at J to 5 bases, leaving 4 bases not matched to a gene. The CDR3 runs 14 residues. CDR1 and CDR2 from the germline V gene are SGHNT and YYREEE (reference sequence).

The V call is TRBV11-2, the J call TRBJ2-1; D is possibly TRBD2 (8 bases). This CDR3 region has 15 residues. V gave up 3 bases and J gave up 5 bases, with 14 bases separating them. Germline V gene sequence: CDR1 SGHAT, CDR2 FQNNGV. CDR3 loop: CASSFGRGRHNEQFF. CDR3 sequence (DNA): TGTGCCAGCAGCTTCGGGAGGGGGCGTCACAATGAGCAGTTCTTC.

This rearrangement joins TRBV27 to TRBJ1-1; 8 bases are shared with TRBD1. This CDR3 has 13 amino acids. Unmatched junction bases numbered 6, after V lost 8 bases and J lost 4 bases. CDR1 MNHEY and CDR2 SMNVEV come from the germline V gene (reference sequence). CDR3 nucleotide sequence: TGTGCCAGCCGGGCAGGGGGCTTCACTGAAGCTTTCTTT. Translating gives CASRAGGFTEAFF.

The gene calls are TRBV5-1 and TRBJ1-6; 7 bases align to TRBD1. CDR3 length: 13 residues. Trimming removed 4 bases from V and 7 bases from J; junction bases left unmatched: 2. Germline V gene lookup returns CDR1 SGHRS and CDR2 YFSETQ. CDR3 sequence (DNA): TGCGCCAGCAGCGGCAGGGGGAATTCACCCCTCCACTTT. Translated: CASSGRGNSPLHF.

The CDR3 protein is CASSGQYTDTQYF. CDR3 DNA: TGCGCCAGCAGCGGACAGTACACAGATACGCAGTATTTT. V usage is TRBV5-1 and J usage is TRBJ2-3, with D possibly matching TRBD1 (6 bases). The V end was cut by 4 bases, the J end by 2 bases, with 8 bases between. The CDR3 runs to 13 residues. Germline V gives CDR1 SGHRS, CDR2 YFSETQ.

In the case of this clone: Different DNA sequences within this sample yield the same CDR3. The rearrangement joins TRBV5-4 to TRBJ2-5, with D unclear. The CDR3 has 12 amino acids. V was clipped by 2 bases and J by 5 bases, with 7 bases between them. Germline V gene lookup returns CDR1 SGHNT and CDR2 YYREEE (reference sequence). This CDR3 is CASSLPKETQYF. DNA of the CDR3: TGTGCCAGCAGCTTACCTAAGGAGACCCAGTACTTC.

The chain couples TRBV3-1 (or the pseudogene TRBV3-2) to TRBJ1-4, with 7 positions matching TRBD1. Germline V CDR1 and CDR2: LGHDT, YNNKEL (reference sequence). The ends lost 1 base at V and 8 bases at J; junction bases unmatched: 4. The CDR3 covers 14 residues. The CDR3 here is CASSQARGLEKLFF. The CDR3 DNA sequence: TGTGCCAGCAGCCAAGCGAGGGGGCTGGAAAAACTGTTTTTT.